This T cell receptor beta chain was profiled in a study of read filtering for tumor transcriptome and immune sequencing. This clonotype was recorded many times. This library used roughly 400 ng RNA and molecular barcoded adaptors spanning alpha/delta and beta/gamma chains. TCRdb reprocessed the reads via MiXCR and lists one record per CDR3 protein. The table lists about 9,100 distinct CDR3 sequences, approximately 15% of them singletons. The CDR3 runs to 15 residues. V was cut by 7 bases and J by 2 bases, with 14 bases left in between. Germline V gene sequence: CDR1 MDHEN, CDR2 SYDVKM. The sample taken for sequencing was a population of CD138-negative cells sorted from bone marrow. The receptor was isolated from a donor aged 40 or older with multiple myeloma. This chain joins TRBV28 and TRBJ1-4; D is unresolved. CDR3 nucleotides: TGTGCCAGCACTATTGGGCTGAGGACTAATGAAAAACTGTTTTTT. Amino acids: CASTIGLRTNEKLFF.